One sample yielded the 11 T cell receptor beta chains listed below, sequenced in a study of control samples from healthy donors and cancer patients (dated by TCRdb to about 2020). Libraries were built with the immunoSEQ multiplex PCR assay. TCRdb obtained this table from immuneACCESS and retained in-frame rearrangements with V and J assigned. These tables miss some clones; where compared with another copy, unresolved V genes account for less than half of the shortfall, and the remainder is unexplained. For this sample there are about 120,000 clones; 70% to 90% appear just once. The ten largest clones capture less than 3.5% of the sample. The sequencing sample was made of blood. The receptors come from a man aged 35 to 55 in good health.

This sequence joins TRBV11-2 and TRBJ2-7; 9 bases map to TRBD1. The J segment lost 3 bases and the V segment lost 5 bases, leaving 2 bases of the junction unmatched. The CDR3 covers 13 residues. The V gene's germline CDR1 is SGHAT and CDR2 FQNNGV. In nucleotides, the CDR3 is TGTGCCAGCAGCGCGGACAGGGGCTACGAGCAGTACTTC. Its protein product is CASSADRGYEQYF. Supplemented by reference TRBV11-2 and TRBJ2-7, the full variable domain reads EAGVAQSPRYKIIEKRQSVAFWCNPISGHATLYWYQQILGQGPKLLIQFQNNGVVDDSQLPKDRFSAERLKGVDSTLKIQPAKLEDSAVYLCASSADRGYEQYFGPGTRLTVT.

This clone was counted only a few times. This chain links TRBV4-3 with TRBJ1-5, with 9 bases lining up with TRBD1. Losses at the gene ends were 0 bases for V and 7 bases for J; bases not matched to a gene: 4. The CDR3 runs 15 residues. Germline CDR1 and CDR2: LGHNA and YSLEER. The CDR3 DNA reads as TGCGCCAGCAGCCAAGAACAGGGGGCCAGGCAGCCCCAGCATTTT. Its protein is CASSQEQGARQPQHF.

The genes are TRBV28 and TRBJ1-1; 9 bases align to TRBD1. Per the germline V gene, CDR1 is MDHEN and CDR2 is SYDVKM. The CDR3 covers 15 residues. V lost 8 bases, J lost 3 bases, and 10 bases stayed unmatched. The CDR3 DNA is TGTGCCAGCGCCGACCCGACAGGGGGTTACACTGAAGCTTTCTTT. Residues: CASADPTGGYTEAFF.

This chain connects TRBV10-3 to TRBJ2-4; D might be TRBD2 (6 bases). CDR3 length: 16 amino acids. Between the trimmed V and J ends, which lost 2 bases and 0 bases, there was a span of 11 bases. CDR1 is ENHRY, CDR2 SYGVKD, per germline. Here the CDR3 DNA reads TGTGCCATCAGTGAGATACTAGCCCTAGCCAAAAACATTCAGTACTTC. This sequence encodes CAISEILALAKNIQYF.

The chain is built from TRBV9 and TRBJ1-3, with D possibly being TRBD1 (5 bases). Germline values: CDR1 SGDLS, CDR2 YYNGEE. Trimming cost V 2 bases and J 2 bases, with 11 bases left between them. The CDR3 consists of 15 residues. The CDR3 sequence is CASSVDQGTGNTIYF. The CDR3 coding sequence is TGTGCCAGCAGCGTTGACCAGGGAACTGGAAACACCATATATTTT. Looking up the rest from reference TRBV9 and TRBJ1-3 gives the full variable domain: DSGVTQTPKHLITATGQRVTLRCSPRSGDLSVYWYQQSLDQGLQFLIQYYNGEERAKGNILERFSAQQFPDLHSELNLSSLELGDSALYFCASSVDQGTGNTIYFGEGSWLTVV.

The chain is built from TRBV5-1 and TRBJ2-7; D is perhaps TRBD1 or TRBD2 (5 bases each). V was clipped by 1 base and J by 5 bases, with 13 bases between them. The germline gives CDR1 SGHRS, CDR2 YFSETQ. This CDR3 spans 14 amino acids. The CDR3 DNA sequence: TGCGCCAGCAGCTTGCCGTCAGGGCGGGACGAGCAGTACTTC. Amino acid sequence: CASSLPSGRDEQYF.

This chain links TRBV9 with TRBJ1-5; D is undetermined. Trimming took 4 bases from V and 7 from J, leaving 15 bases between them. Germline V gene sequence: CDR1 SGDLS, CDR2 YYNGEE. The CDR3 runs 14 residues. The CDR3 bases are TGTGCCAGCAGCCATTCCGGCGGGGTACAGCCCCAGCATTTT. Protein product: CASSHSGGVQPQHF.

This clone was picked up a small number of times. This sequence joins TRBV5-4 and TRBJ1-2, with 8 bases fitting TRBD1. The germline CDR1 and CDR2 sequences are SGHNT and YYREEE (reference sequence). The CDR3 covers 13 residues. Trimming removed 0 bases from V and 6 bases from J; junction bases left unmatched: 1. CDR3 bases: TGTGCCAGCAGCTTGGTGGGACAGGATGGCTACACCTTC. This sequence encodes CASSLVGQDGYTF.

The CDR3 protein is CASSGDWGGKYF. The CDR3 nucleotides are TGTGCCAGCAGCGGCGATTGGGGAGGCAAGTACTTC. This chain connects TRBV2 to TRBJ2-5, with a tentative D call TRBD2 (6 bases). The CDR3 is 12 amino acids. Per the germline V gene, CDR1 is SNHLY and CDR2 is FYNNEI. Trimming cost V 6 bases and J 12 bases, with 17 bases left between them.

The chain has TRBV29-1 and TRBJ1-1, with 11 bases fitting TRBD1. V dropped 3 bases and J dropped 5; count of bases not matched to a gene: 5. Germline CDR1 is SQVTM and CDR2 is ANQGSEA. This CDR3 has 14 amino acids. The CDR3 DNA sequence: TGCAGCGTTGACCTCGGGACAGGGGGTACTGAAGCTTTCTTT. This codes for CSVDLGTGGTEAFF.

The V and J genes are TRBV10-3 and TRBJ1-1; D is uncertain. Germline-derived CDR1 and CDR2 are ENHRY and SYGVKD. CDR3 length: 13 residues. Trimming shortened V by 6 bases and J by 4 bases, and 12 bases separated the two germline ends. CDR3 nucleotide sequence: TGTGCCATCAGCTCCGGGGTAGGCACTGAAGCTTTCTTT. It specifies CAISSGVGTEAFF.